Given below is one T cell receptor (beta chain) in context. The antigen this receptor binds is unknown. The record has no base qualities; no much larger clone is one base away. Preparation of the library involved the immunoSEQ multiplex PCR assay. The clones in this table, taken by TCRdb from immuneACCESS, are in-frame only. Not every clone is retained; where verified, under half of the shortfall comes from an unresolved V gene, and the cause of the rest is unknown. The sample data list about 150,000 clones, and over 85% of these were observed just once. The ten largest clones represent 5.8% of the sample. The CDR3 goes from the cysteine to the phenylalanine over 11 residues. Here the CDR3 DNA is all that survives: 33 bases in frame from base 1. In the germline V gene, CDR1 corresponds to MNHEY and CDR2 to SVGAGI. V loses 6 bases, J loses 7 bases, and the germline ends lie 7 bases apart. This sample is part of a study of control samples from healthy donors and cancer patients (dated by TCRdb to the early 2020s).

The sequence joins TRBV6-5 to TRBJ2-1, with no confidently assigned D gene. The origin of this receptor is a man aged 18 to 30 in good health. Sample: blood. The DNA is as follows: TGTGCCAGCAGGGGGATGAATGAGCAGTTCTTC. This codes for CASRGMNEQFF.